One T cell receptor (beta chain) is described in this entry. The data belong to a study of blood T cell repertoires in COVID-19. Study background: Samples representing acute and convalescent COVID-19 were sourced from the United States, Italy and Spain. PBMCs, B-cell-depleted T cells, or T cells were the source of the cDNA or gDNA that made up the material.

Per the study methods: Using reference gene primer amplification, nucleated cell counts were estimated. Sequencing used immunoSEQ multiplex PCR; TCRdb keeps in-frame clones, though not all of them. The V and J calls and the clone size are those of that table, but D and trimming were determined from the DNA. This table holds around 81,000 clones, roughly 80% found once. The V gene end was trimmed by 7 bases and the J gene end by 5 bases; junction bases not matched to a gene: 6. Germline CDR1 and CDR2: MNHEY and SVGAGI. This CDR3 has 14 residues. V usage is TRBV6-5 and J usage is TRBJ2-1; 9 nucleotides line up with TRBD2. Input material: peripheral blood. The clonotype comes from a human donor in a cohort sampled during active COVID-19. The CDR3 here is CASNDSGGHNEQFF. The CDR3, as DNA: TGTGCCAGCAACGATAGCGGGGGACACAATGAGCAGTTCTTC.